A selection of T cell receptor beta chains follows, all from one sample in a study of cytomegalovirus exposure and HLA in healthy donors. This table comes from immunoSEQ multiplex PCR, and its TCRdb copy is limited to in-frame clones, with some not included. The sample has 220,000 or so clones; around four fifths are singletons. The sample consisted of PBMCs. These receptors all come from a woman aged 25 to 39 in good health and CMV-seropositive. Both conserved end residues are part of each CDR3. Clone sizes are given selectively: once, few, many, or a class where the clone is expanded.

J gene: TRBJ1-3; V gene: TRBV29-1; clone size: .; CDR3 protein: CSVENSPGNTIYF
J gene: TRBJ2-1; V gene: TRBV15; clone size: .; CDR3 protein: CATSRARTNNEQFF
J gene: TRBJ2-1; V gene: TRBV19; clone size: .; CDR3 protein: CASRPLAGSSYNEQFF
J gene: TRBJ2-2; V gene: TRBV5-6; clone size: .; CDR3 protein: CASSLSGTNTGELFF
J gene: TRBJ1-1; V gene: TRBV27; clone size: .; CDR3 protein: CASSFAGGTEAFF
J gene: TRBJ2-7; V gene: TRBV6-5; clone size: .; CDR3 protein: CASSSGRTTYEQYF
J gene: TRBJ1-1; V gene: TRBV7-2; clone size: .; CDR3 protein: CASSSQRGTEAFF
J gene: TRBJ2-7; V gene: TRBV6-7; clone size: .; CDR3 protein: CASSYAGHNHYEQYF
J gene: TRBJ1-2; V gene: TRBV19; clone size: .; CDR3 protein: CASSASNRGYGYTF
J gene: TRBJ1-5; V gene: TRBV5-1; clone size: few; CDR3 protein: CASSSRTGEQPQHF
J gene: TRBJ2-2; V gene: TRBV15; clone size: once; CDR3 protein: CATSSATGRPGELFF
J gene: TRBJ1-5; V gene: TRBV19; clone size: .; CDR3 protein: CASSTPKKPLSQPQHF
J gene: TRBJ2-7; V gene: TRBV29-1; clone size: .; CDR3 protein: CSVEGGRQEQYF
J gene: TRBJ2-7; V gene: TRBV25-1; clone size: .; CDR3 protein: CASSELGGSRRSSYEQYF
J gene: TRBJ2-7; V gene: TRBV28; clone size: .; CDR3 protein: CASSSPGLAFYEQYF
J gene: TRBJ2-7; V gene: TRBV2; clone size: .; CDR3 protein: CASSGEGPKPYEQYF
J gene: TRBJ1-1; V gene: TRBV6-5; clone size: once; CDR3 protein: CASSYLIGTVEAFF
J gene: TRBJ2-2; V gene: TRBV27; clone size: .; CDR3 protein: CASTNLAGVVTGELFF
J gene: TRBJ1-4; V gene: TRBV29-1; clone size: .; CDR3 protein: CSVRQGTPNEKLFF
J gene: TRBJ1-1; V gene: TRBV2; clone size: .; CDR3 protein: CASIWGRATEAFF
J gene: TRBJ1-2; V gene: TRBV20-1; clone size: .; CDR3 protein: CSATGTGGYTF
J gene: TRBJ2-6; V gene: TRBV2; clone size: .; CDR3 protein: CASSRGSGANVLTF
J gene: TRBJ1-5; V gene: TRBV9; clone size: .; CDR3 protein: CASSVGQGQQPQHF
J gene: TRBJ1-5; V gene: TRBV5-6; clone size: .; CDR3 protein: CASSFGGQPQHF
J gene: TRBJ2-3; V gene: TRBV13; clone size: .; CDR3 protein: CASSLGPPVGEMYTQYF
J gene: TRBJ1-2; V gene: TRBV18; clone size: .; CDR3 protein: CASSPEQGRSIGYTF